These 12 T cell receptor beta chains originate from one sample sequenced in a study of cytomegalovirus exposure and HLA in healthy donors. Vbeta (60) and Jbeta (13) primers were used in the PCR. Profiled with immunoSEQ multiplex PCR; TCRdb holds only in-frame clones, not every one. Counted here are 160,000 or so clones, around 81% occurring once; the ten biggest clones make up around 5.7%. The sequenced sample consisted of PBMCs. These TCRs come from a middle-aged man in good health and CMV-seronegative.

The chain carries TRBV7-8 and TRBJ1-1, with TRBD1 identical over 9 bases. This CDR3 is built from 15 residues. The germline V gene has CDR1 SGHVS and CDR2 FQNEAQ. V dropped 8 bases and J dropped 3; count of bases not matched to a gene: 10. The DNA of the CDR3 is TGTGCCAGCTCCGTGACAGGGGGTCCTCACACTGAAGCTTTCTTT. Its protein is CASSVTGGPHTEAFF.

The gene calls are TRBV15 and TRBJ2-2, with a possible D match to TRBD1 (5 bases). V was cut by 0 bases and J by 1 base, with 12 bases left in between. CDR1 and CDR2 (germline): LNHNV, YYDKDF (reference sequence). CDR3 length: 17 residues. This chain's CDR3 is CATSRDPTAMNTGELFF. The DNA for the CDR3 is TGTGCCACCAGCAGAGACCCGACAGCGATGAACACCGGGGAGCTGTTTTTT.

The CDR3 region has the DNA TGTGCCAGTAGTGGGGCAGCGAACACCGGGGAGCTGTTTTTT. Amino acid sequence: CASSGAANTGELFF. The chain links TRBV19 to TRBJ2-2; D possibly corresponds to TRBD1 (5 bases). V lost 5 bases and J lost 0, with 7 bases in between. CDR1 and CDR2 from the germline V gene are LNHDA and SQIVND (reference sequence). The CDR3 runs 14 residues.

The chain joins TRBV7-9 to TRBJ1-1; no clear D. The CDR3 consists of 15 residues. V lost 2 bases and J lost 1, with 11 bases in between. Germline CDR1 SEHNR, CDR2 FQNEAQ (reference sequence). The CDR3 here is CASSLTGWGNTEAFF. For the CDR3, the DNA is TGTGCCAGCAGCTTAACGGGATGGGGGAACACTGAAGCTTTCTTT.

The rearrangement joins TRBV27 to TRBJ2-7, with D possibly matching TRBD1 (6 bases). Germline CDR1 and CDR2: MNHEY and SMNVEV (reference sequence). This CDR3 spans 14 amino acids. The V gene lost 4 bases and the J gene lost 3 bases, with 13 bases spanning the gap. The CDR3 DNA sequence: TGTGCCAGCAGTTCAGACAGGCTAAACTACGAGCAGTACTTC. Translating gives CASSSDRLNYEQYF.

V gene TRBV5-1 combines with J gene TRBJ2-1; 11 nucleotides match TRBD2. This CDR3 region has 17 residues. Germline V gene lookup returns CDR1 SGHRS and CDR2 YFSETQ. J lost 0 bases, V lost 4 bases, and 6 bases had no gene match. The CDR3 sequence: CASSLVTSGTSYNEQFF. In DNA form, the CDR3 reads TGCGCCAGCAGCCTAGTGACTAGCGGGACCTCCTACAATGAGCAGTTCTTC. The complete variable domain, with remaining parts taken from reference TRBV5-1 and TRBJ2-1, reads KAGVTQTPRYLIKTRGQQVTLSCSPISGHRSVSWYQQTPGQGLQFLFEYFSETQRNKGNFPGRFSGRQFSNSRSEMNVSTLELGDSALYLCASSLVTSGTSYNEQFFGPGTRLTVL.

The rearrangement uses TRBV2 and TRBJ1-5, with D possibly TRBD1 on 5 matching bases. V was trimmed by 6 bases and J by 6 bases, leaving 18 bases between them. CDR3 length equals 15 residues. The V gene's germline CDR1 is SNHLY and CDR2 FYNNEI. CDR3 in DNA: TGTGCCAGCAGCAAGGGGAGGTCCGGCGTTCAGCCCCAGCATTTT. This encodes CASSKGRSGVQPQHF.

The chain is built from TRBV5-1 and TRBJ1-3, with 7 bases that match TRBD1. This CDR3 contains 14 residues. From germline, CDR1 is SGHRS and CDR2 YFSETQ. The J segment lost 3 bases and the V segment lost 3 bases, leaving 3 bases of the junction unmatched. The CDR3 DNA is TGCGCCAGCAGCTCGACAGGGTTTGGAAACACCATATATTTT. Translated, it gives CASSSTGFGNTIYF.

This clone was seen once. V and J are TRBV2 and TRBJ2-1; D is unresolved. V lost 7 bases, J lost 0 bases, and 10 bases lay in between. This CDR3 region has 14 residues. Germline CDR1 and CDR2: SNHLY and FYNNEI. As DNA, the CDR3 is TGTGCCAGCATAATGGTTAGCTCCTACAATGAGCAGTTCTTC. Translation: CASIMVSSYNEQFF. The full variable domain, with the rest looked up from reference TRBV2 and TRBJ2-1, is EPEVTQTPSHQVTQMGQEVILRCVPISNHLYFYWYRQILGQKVEFLVSFYNNEISEKSEIFDDQFSVERPDGSNFTLKIRSTKLEDSAMYFCASIMVSSYNEQFFGPGTRLTVL.

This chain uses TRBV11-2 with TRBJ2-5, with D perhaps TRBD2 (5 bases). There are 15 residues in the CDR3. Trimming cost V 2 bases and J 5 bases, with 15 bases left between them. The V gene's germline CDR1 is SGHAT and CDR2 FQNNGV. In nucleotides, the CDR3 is TGTGCCAGCAGCTTAACCCGGACCCGGAGGGAGACCCAGTACTTC. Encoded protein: CASSLTRTRRETQYF.

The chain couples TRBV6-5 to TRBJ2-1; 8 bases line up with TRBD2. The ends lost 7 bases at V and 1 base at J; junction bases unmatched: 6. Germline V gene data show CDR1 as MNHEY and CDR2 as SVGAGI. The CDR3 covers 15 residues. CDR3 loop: CASKARGGSYNEQFF. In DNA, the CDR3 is TGTGCCAGCAAGGCCCGGGGGGGTTCCTACAATGAGCAGTTCTTC.

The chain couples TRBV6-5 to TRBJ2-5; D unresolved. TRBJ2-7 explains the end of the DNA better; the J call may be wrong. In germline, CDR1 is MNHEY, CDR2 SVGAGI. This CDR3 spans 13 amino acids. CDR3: CASTGSNSYEQYF. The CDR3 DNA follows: TGTGCCAGCACTGGTAGTAACTCCTACGAGCAGTACTTC.